Described below is a single T cell receptor beta chain sequence and its context. Antigen unknown. Sequencing used immunoSEQ multiplex PCR; TCRdb keeps in-frame clones, though not all of them. The sample carries fewer than 500,000 clones, 85% to 90% recorded once. The CDR3 totals 13 residues. V lost 3 bases, J lost 2 bases, and 7 bases lay in between. Germline assignment: CDR1 MDHEN and CDR2 SYDVKM. The treatment was: approximately 18 received Ad26.COV2.S at low or high dose, single or two shots; roughly five received placebo; per-sample allocation not given. The samples date from day 63 after the first vaccine or placebo injection. The sample originates from a study of Ad26.COV2.S vaccination and SARS-CoV-2 variants. Study context: Once or twice, 56 days apart, Ad26.COV2.S was delivered intramuscularly.

Study conclusions and caveats: Spike-specific TCR breadth was greater after Ad26.COV2.S than placebo. Reported post-vaccination CD8+ and CD4+ T cell responses to spike showed substantial breadth. Vaccinated and placebo-treated recipients had similar non-spike TCR breadth.

This specimen consisted of peripheral blood, obtained in a trial of Ad26.COV2.S vaccine versus placebo. The source of this sequence is a person between 18 and 65 years old who received the Ad26.COV2.S COVID-19 vaccine or a placebo. This chain uses TRBV28 with TRBJ1-2, with D hard to call. CDR3 protein: CASSLVVNYGYTF. The CDR3 nucleotides are TGTGCCAGCAGTTTGGTGGTGAACTATGGCTACACCTTC.